A single sample is the source of the 32 T cell receptor beta chains below, sequenced in a study of cytomegalovirus exposure and HLA in healthy donors. Amplification used 60 Vbeta primers and 13 Jbeta primers. Profiled with immunoSEQ multiplex PCR; TCRdb holds only in-frame clones, not every one. Altogether more than 95,000 clones are present, approximately 76% being singletons, with the ten largest covering 15% to 20%. Sequenced sample: PBMCs. Every receptor here comes from a man aged 50-60 years in good health and CMV-seropositive.

The rearrangement joins TRBV27 to TRBJ2-7, with a weak D call TRBD2 (7 bases). The CDR3 consists of 13 residues. Between the trimmed V and J ends, which lost 8 bases and 12 bases, there was a span of 23 bases. CDR1 is MNHEY and CDR2 is SMNVEV in the germline V gene (reference sequence). The CDR3 spells CASRGGGTDGRYF. DNA for the CDR3: TGTGCCAGCCGAGGGGGGGGCACAGATGGGCGGTACTTC.

V gene TRBV2 combines with J gene TRBJ2-3; 9 bases map to TRBD1. V shed 4 bases and J 4 bases; nucleotides not matched to a gene: 3. This CDR3 comprises 14 residues. The germline V gene has CDR1 SNHLY and CDR2 FYNNEI. CDR3 coding DNA: TGTGCCAGCAGTGGGACAGGGGTTGCAGATACGCAGTATTTT. This codes for CASSGTGVADTQYF. Together with reference TRBV2 and TRBJ2-3, the CDR3 gives the full variable domain: EPEVTQTPSHQVTQMGQEVILRCVPISNHLYFYWYRQILGQKVEFLVSFYNNEISEKSEIFDDQFSVERPDGSNFTLKIRSTKLEDSAMYFCASSGTGVADTQYFGPGTRLTVL.

The CDR3 region is CASSHPTTGGPSYEQYF. DNA for the CDR3: TGCGCCAGCAGTCATCCCACTACAGGGGGCCCGTCCTACGAGCAGTACTTC. This chain links TRBV23-1 with TRBJ2-7; TRBD1 matches 9 bases. TRBV23-1 is identified as an open reading frame with a role that is uncertain. V was clipped by 3 bases and J by 1 base; unmatched bases: 10. This CDR3 spans 17 amino acids.

This clone was seen only once. This chain uses TRBV28 with TRBJ1-2, with D possibly matching TRBD1 (5 bases). The CDR3 has 14 amino acids. The V and J ends lost 1 base and 2 bases respectively, with 8 bases between them. CDR1 is MDHEN, CDR2 SYDVKM, per germline. The DNA of the CDR3 is TGTGCCAGCAGTTTATATCAGGGAAACTATGGCTACACCTTC. This sequence encodes CASSLYQGNYGYTF.

The J gene is TRBJ2-7, the V gene TRBV5-1; TRBD2 is a possible D gene (5 bases). V was shortened by 1 base and J by 2 bases, with 10 bases between the two germline ends. The length of the CDR3 is 14 residues. Germline-derived CDR1 and CDR2 are SGHRS and YFSETQ. CDR3 nucleotide sequence: TGCGCCAGCAGCTTGAGGGCCGGGGCCTACGAGCAGTACTTC. Protein: CASSLRAGAYEQYF.

This clone occurred a few times. The chain recombines TRBV21-1 with TRBJ1-4; whether TRBD1, the table's D call, matches the DNA was not checked. TRBV21-1 is annotated as a pseudogene. The CDR3 totals 14 residues. The CDR3 here is CASSNNRTNEKLFF. Here the CDR3 DNA reads TGTGCCAGCAGCAATAACAGAACTAATGAAAAACTGTTTTTT.

V gene TRBV10-2 combines with J gene TRBJ2-2; 12 bases are shared with TRBD2. V dropped 3 bases and J dropped 5; count of bases not matched to a gene: 7. The germline CDR1 and CDR2 sequences are WSHSY and SAAADI. The CDR3 has 17 residues. The CDR3: CASSDASGRAGTGELFF. In DNA, the CDR3 is TGCGCCAGCAGTGATGCTAGCGGGAGGGCGGGGACCGGGGAGCTGTTTTTT.

V is TRBV6-5 and J is TRBJ1-4; TRBD1 might be the D (6 bases). Looked up from germline, CDR1 is MNHEY and CDR2 is SVGAGI. V lost 8 bases and J 7 bases, leaving 11 bases between the germline ends. This CDR3 has 12 amino acids. The CDR3 protein is CASGWGPEKLFF. The CDR3 DNA sequence: TGTGCCAGCGGGTGGGGGCCTGAAAAACTGTTTTTT.

The genes are TRBV7-2 and TRBJ1-1, with D tentatively TRBD1 (6 bases). The CDR3 has 18 amino acids. The V end was cut by 1 base, the J end by 5 bases, with 23 bases between. Germline assignment: CDR1 SGHTA and CDR2 FQGNSA. CDR3: CASSLGFGAGRGKTEAFF. In DNA, the CDR3 is TGTGCCAGCAGCTTAGGGTTTGGTGCGGGCAGGGGAAAAACTGAAGCTTTCTTT.

The V and J genes are TRBV28 and TRBJ1-1, with a tentative D call TRBD1 (6 bases). CDR1 is MDHEN, CDR2 SYDVKM, per germline. V shed 2 bases and J shed 2 bases, with 21 bases lying between them. This CDR3 spans 18 amino acids. CDR3 in amino acids: CASSLGGRLGAANTEAFF. CDR3 coding DNA: TGTGCCAGCAGTTTAGGGGGACGGCTGGGGGCAGCCAACACTGAAGCTTTCTTT.

CDR3 sequence: CASSIRGAGNQPQHF. CDR3 bases: TGTGCCAGTAGTATTCGGGGGGCAGGCAATCAGCCCCAGCATTTT. J is TRBJ1-5 and V is TRBV19; maybe TRBD1 (6 bases). The CDR3 sequence is 15 residues long. Trimming took 3 bases from V and 2 from J, leaving 11 bases between them. Germline V gene data show CDR1 as LNHDA and CDR2 as SQIVND (reference sequence).

This CDR3 reads CASTATRLTGVNTF. The CDR3 nucleotides read TGCGCCAGCACCGCCACCAGATTGACAGGGGTGAACACCTTC. V usage is TRBV4-3 and J usage is TRBJ1-2, with 8 bases lining up with TRBD1. V shed 7 bases and J 12 bases; nucleotides not matched to a gene: 16. This CDR3 is 14 amino acids long. The germline V gene has CDR1 LGHNA and CDR2 YSLEER.

The chain uses TRBV28 and TRBJ1-4; D uncertain. The CDR3 loop spans 14 amino acids. V lost 6 bases, J lost 0 bases, and 8 bases lay in between. Germline V gene sequence: CDR1 MDHEN, CDR2 SYDVKM. The CDR3 here is CASSQVATNEKLFF. CDR3 DNA: TGTGCCAGCAGCCAGGTTGCAACTAATGAAAAACTGTTTTTT.

V gene TRBV4-3 combines with J gene TRBJ1-3; D is uncertain. The CDR3 length is 15 residues. Germline CDR1 LGHNA, CDR2 YSLEER. V dropped 1 base and J dropped 0 bases, with 7 bases sitting between them. The CDR3 here is CASSQAPLSGNTIYF. CDR3 in DNA: TGCGCCAGCAGCCAAGCTCCTCTCTCTGGAAACACCATATATTTT.

The chain has TRBV5-1 and TRBJ2-5; TRBD2 aligns across 13 bases. The end of the DNA aligns better with TRBJ2-7, so the J call may be wrong. This CDR3 comprises 16 residues. Looked up from germline, CDR1 is SGHRS and CDR2 is YFSETQ. CDR3 bases: TGCGCCAGCAGCTGGACTAGCGGGAGCCTCTCCTACGAGCAGTACTTC. This codes for CASSWTSGSLSYEQYF.

The J gene is TRBJ2-7, the V gene TRBV7-8; no definite D call. The CDR3 length is 13 residues. Germline V gene lookup returns CDR1 SGHVS and CDR2 FQNEAQ. Deletions cut 1 base from V and 3 bases from J, with 7 bases between. As DNA, the CDR3 is TGTGCCAGCAGCTTAGGGCTTGACTACGAGCAGTACTTC. Amino acid sequence: CASSLGLDYEQYF.

The chain recombines TRBV6-4 with TRBJ1-1; D is perhaps TRBD1 (5 bases). This CDR3 contains 13 residues. Trimming pared 8 bases from V and 1 base from J, leaving 11 bases between. From germline, CDR1 is MRHNA and CDR2 SNTAGT. The CDR3 DNA reads as TGTGCCAGCTCAACGGGGGAGAACACTGAAGCTTTCTTT. This codes for CASSTGENTEAFF.

The chain links TRBV6-5 to TRBJ2-7; perhaps TRBD1 as D (5 bases). V shed 7 bases and J shed 4 bases, with 17 bases lying between them. This CDR3 spans 14 amino acids. CDR1 is MNHEY and CDR2 is SVGAGI in the germline V gene. The CDR3 DNA is TGTGCCAGCAAAGTAGGTAGGGGCCAGTACGAGCAGTACTTC. It is translated as CASKVGRGQYEQYF.

The genes are TRBV6-5 and TRBJ1-4; D gene unclear. Germline CDR1 reads MNHEY; CDR2 reads SVGAGI. This CDR3 has 16 amino acids. V was pared by 1 base and J by 0 bases, with 9 bases between. CDR3 nucleotide sequence: TGTGCCAGCAGTTACTTAGCGGTCGCAACTAATGAAAAACTGTTTTTT. This encodes CASSYLAVATNEKLFF.

The V and J genes are TRBV15 and TRBJ2-5, with TRBD1 as a possible D gene (6 bases). The V end lost 1 base, the J end lost 11 bases, and 23 bases lay between the germline ends. Germline CDR1 is LNHNV and CDR2 is YYDKDF (reference sequence). This CDR3 is 16 amino acids long. Written as DNA, the CDR3 is TGTGCCACCAGCAGAGCCCCACAGGGATTCGTGGGTGAGCAGTACTTC. Translated, it gives CATSRAPQGFVGEQYF.

This rearrangement joins TRBV6-1 to TRBJ1-2, with 10 positions matching TRBD1. Germline V gene data show CDR1 as MNHNS and CDR2 as SASEGT. The CDR3 spans 14 residues. V trimming: 7 bases; J trimming: 8 bases; junction bases outside the gene matches: 10. CDR3 amino acids: CASTRWGTGEGYTF. The CDR3 DNA reads as TGTGCCAGCACCCGATGGGGGACAGGGGAAGGCTACACCTTC.

The chain carries TRBV5-1 and TRBJ2-1, with 10 bases aligning to TRBD2. This CDR3 is 16 amino acids long. J was trimmed by 8 bases and V by 0 bases; bases with no gene match: 8. Germline CDR1 SGHRS, CDR2 YFSETQ. CDR3 sequence reads: CASSLGSSGSLDEQFF. The DNA for the CDR3 is TGCGCCAGCAGCTTGGGTTCTAGCGGGAGTTTGGATGAGCAGTTCTTC.

This chain connects TRBV5-1 to TRBJ1-2; perhaps TRBD1 as D (6 bases). Deletions cut 3 bases from V and 8 bases from J, with 17 bases between. Germline-derived CDR1 and CDR2 are SGHRS and YFSETQ. The CDR3 runs to 14 residues. The CDR3 nucleotides are TGCGCCAGCAGCTCTAGACAGGACCTTGGCGGCTACACCTTC. Protein product: CASSSRQDLGGYTF. The full variable domain, completed using reference TRBV5-1 and TRBJ1-2, is KAGVTQTPRYLIKTRGQQVTLSCSPISGHRSVSWYQQTPGQGLQFLFEYFSETQRNKGNFPGRFSGRQFSNSRSEMNVSTLELGDSALYLCASSSRQDLGGYTFGSGTRLTVV.

This clone was found once. CDR3 region: CASSLVGQNYEQYF. The CDR3 DNA is TGTGCCAGCAGCTTGGTCGGACAGAACTACGAGCAGTACTTC. J is TRBJ2-7 and V is TRBV5-5, with a tentative D call TRBD1 (6 bases). This CDR3 spans 14 amino acids. In germline, CDR1 is SGHKS, CDR2 YYEKEE (reference sequence). V was pared by 0 bases and J by 3 bases, with 10 bases between. The full variable domain, completed using reference TRBV5-5 and TRBJ2-7, is DAGVTQSPTHLIKTRGQQVTLRCSPISGHKSVSWYQQVLGQGPQFIFQYYEKEERGRGNFPDRFSARQFPNYSSELNVNALLLGDSALYLCASSLVGQNYEQYFGPGTRLTVT.

This chain links TRBV29-1 with TRBJ2-3; 16 positions agree with TRBD2. CDR1 is SQVTM, CDR2 ANQGSEA, per germline. This CDR3 contains 17 residues. The V segment lost 3 bases and the J segment 1 base; nucleotides outside the gene matches: 4. Here the CDR3 DNA reads TGCAGCGTTGACCAGGGACTAGCGGGAGGGGGCACAGATACGCAGTATTTT. Its protein product is CSVDQGLAGGGTDTQYF.

The CDR3 sequence is CASSMDQTGVTYEQYF. The CDR3 DNA is TGTGCCAGTAGTATGGACCAGACAGGGGTAACCTACGAGCAGTACTTC. The chain couples TRBV19 to TRBJ2-7; 8 positions agree with TRBD1. This CDR3 has 16 residues. Germline loops: CDR1 LNHDA, CDR2 SQIVND (reference sequence). J lost 2 bases, V lost 3 bases, and 9 bases had no gene match.

The rearrangement links TRBV28 to TRBJ2-7; D perhaps matches TRBD1 (6 bases). Trimming stripped 6 bases from V and 6 bases from J, with 21 bases between. Germline V gene data show CDR1 as MDHEN and CDR2 as SYDVKM. This CDR3 has 15 residues. DNA for the CDR3: TGTGCCAGCAGCTTAACGGGACAAAACGACGGCGAGCAGTACTTC. This sequence encodes CASSLTGQNDGEQYF.

The CDR3 loop is CASSGTSGGVDHNEQFF. CDR3 nucleotides: TGTGCCAGCAGCGGGACTAGCGGGGGGGTCGACCACAATGAGCAGTTCTTC. This chain connects TRBV5-6 to TRBJ2-1; 16 bases map to TRBD2. V lost 4 bases, J lost 5 bases, and 6 bases stayed unmatched. This CDR3 is built from 17 residues. Germline CDR1 SGHDT, CDR2 YYEEEE.

This sequence joins TRBV15 and TRBJ2-5; 10 nucleotides line up with TRBD1. CDR1 LNHNV and CDR2 YYDKDF come from the germline V gene (reference sequence). This CDR3 is built from 15 residues. The V and J ends lost 3 bases and 3 bases, in that order; junction bases with no gene match: 4. CDR3 protein: CATSSSGQGKETQYF. As DNA, the CDR3 is TGTGCCACCAGCAGTTCGGGACAGGGGAAAGAGACCCAGTACTTC.

The chain uses TRBV5-6 and TRBJ2-3; 10 bases fit TRBD1. Unmatched junction bases numbered 7, after V lost 5 bases and J lost 4 bases. Germline CDR1 reads SGHDT; CDR2 reads YYEEEE. CDR3 length: 15 amino acids. CDR3 residues: CASRPTGGIADTQYF. In DNA, the CDR3 is TGTGCCAGCAGGCCGACAGGGGGCATTGCAGATACGCAGTATTTT.

The CDR3 sequence is CASSDVGGDTDTQYF. CDR3 in DNA: TGCGCCAGCAGTGATGTCGGGGGAGACACAGATACGCAGTATTTT. The chain joins TRBV10-1 to TRBJ2-3; D might be TRBD2 (6 bases). Per the germline V gene, CDR1 is WNHNN and CDR2 is SYGVQD (reference sequence). Trimming pared 3 bases from V and 2 bases from J, leaving 12 bases between. The CDR3 has 15 amino acids.

Turning to this clone: Other DNA sequences in the sample encode the same CDR3. The chain is built from TRBV7-2 and TRBJ2-3; no clear D gene. Trimming cost V 5 bases and J 9 bases, with 12 bases left between them. The CDR3 is made up of 12 amino acids. Germline V gene lookup returns CDR1 SGHTA and CDR2 FQGNSA. CDR3 sequence (DNA): TGTGCCAGCAGCCCCCGAGAGCGCACGCAGTATTTT. Protein: CASSPRERTQYF.